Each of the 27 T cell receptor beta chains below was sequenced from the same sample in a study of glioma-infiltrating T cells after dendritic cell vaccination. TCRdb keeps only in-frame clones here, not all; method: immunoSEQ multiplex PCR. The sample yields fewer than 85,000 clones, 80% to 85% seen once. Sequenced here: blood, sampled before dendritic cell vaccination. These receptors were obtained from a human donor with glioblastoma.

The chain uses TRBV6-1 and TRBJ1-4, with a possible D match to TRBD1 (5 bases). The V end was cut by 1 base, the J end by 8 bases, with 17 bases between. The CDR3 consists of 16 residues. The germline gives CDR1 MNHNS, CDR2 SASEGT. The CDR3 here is CASSEGEELSGEKLFF. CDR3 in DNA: TGTGCCAGCAGTGAAGGAGAGGAATTATCAGGGGAAAAACTGTTTTTT.

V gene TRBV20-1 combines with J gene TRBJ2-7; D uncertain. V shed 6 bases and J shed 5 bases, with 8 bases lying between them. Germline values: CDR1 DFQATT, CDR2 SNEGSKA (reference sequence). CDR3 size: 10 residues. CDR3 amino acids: CSALRDEQYF. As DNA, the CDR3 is TGCAGTGCGTTGAGAGACGAGCAGTACTTC.

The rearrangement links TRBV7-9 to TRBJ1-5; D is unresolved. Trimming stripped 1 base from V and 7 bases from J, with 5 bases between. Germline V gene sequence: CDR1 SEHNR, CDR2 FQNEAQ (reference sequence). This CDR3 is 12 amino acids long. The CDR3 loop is CASSLGVQPQHF. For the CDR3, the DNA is TGTGCCAGCAGCTTAGGCGTGCAGCCCCAGCATTTT. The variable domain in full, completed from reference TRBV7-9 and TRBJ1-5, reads DTGVSQNPRHKITKRGQNVTFRCDPISEHNRLYWYRQTLGQGPEFLTYFQNEAQLEKSRLLSDRFSAERPKGSFSTLEIQRTEQGDSAMYLCASSLGVQPQHFGDGTRLSIL.

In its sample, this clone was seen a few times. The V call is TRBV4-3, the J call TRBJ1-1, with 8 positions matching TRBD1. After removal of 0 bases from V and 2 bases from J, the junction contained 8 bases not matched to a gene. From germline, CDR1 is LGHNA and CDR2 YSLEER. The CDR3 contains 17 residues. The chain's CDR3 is CASSQDPEGQANTEAFF. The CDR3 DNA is TGCGCCAGCAGCCAAGATCCAGAGGGACAGGCAAACACTGAAGCTTTCTTT.

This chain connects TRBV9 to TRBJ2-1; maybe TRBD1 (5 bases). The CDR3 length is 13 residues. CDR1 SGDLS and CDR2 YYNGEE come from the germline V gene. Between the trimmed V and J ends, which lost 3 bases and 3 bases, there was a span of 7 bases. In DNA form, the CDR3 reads TGTGCCAGCAGCGGGACAAACTACAATGAGCAGTTCTTC. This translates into CASSGTNYNEQFF.

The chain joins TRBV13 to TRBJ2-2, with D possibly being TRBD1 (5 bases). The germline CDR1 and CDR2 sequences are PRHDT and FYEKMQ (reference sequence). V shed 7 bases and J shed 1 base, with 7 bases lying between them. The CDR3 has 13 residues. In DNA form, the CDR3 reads TGTGCCAGCACTCAGGGGAACACCGGGGAGCTGTTTTTT. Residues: CASTQGNTGELFF.

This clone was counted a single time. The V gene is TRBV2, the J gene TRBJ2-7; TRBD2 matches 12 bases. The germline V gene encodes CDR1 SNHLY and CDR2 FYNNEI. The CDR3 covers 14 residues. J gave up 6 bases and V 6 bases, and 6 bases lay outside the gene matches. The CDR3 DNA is TGTGCCAGCAGGGGCCTAGCGGGGGGGCCCGAGCAGTACTTC. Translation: CASRGLAGGPEQYF.

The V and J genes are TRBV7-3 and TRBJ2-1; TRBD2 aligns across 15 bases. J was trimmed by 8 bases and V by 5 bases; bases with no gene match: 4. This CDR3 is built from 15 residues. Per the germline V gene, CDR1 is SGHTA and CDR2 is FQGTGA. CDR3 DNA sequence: TGTGCCAGCAGCGGACTAGCGGGAGGGTTCGATGAGCAGTTCTTC. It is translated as CASSGLAGGFDEQFF.

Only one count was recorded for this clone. CDR3 DNA: TGTGCCAGCAGCGCACAGCGGGGGCCGGACAATGAGCAGTTCTTC. Its protein is CASSAQRGPDNEQFF. The V and J genes are TRBV9 and TRBJ2-1; 8 nucleotides line up with TRBD2. Germline CDR1 and CDR2: SGDLS and YYNGEE. Losses at the gene ends were 3 bases for V and 5 bases for J; bases not matched to a gene: 7. CDR3 length equals 15 residues.

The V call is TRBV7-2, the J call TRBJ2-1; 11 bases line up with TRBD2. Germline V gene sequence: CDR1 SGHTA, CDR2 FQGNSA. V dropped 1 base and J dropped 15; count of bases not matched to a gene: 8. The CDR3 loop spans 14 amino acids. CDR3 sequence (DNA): TGTGCCAGCAGCTTAGAGTTTAGCGGGGGGGCCCGGTTCTTC. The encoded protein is CASSLEFSGGARFF.

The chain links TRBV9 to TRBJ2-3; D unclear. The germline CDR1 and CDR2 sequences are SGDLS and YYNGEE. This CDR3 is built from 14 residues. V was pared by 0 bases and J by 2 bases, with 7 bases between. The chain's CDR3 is CASSVAVLTDTQYF. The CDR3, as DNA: TGTGCCAGCAGCGTAGCAGTCCTCACAGATACGCAGTATTTT. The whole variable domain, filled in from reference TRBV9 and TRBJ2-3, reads DSGVTQTPKHLITATGQRVTLRCSPRSGDLSVYWYQQSLDQGLQFLIQYYNGEERAKGNILERFSAQQFPDLHSELNLSSLELGDSALYFCASSVAVLTDTQYFGPGTRLTVL.

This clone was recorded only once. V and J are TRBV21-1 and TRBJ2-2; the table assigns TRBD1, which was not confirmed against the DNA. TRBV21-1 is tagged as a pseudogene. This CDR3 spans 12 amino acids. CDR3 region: CASGRGTGELFF. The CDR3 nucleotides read TGTGCCTCCGGTAGGGGGACCGGGGAGCTGTTTTTT.

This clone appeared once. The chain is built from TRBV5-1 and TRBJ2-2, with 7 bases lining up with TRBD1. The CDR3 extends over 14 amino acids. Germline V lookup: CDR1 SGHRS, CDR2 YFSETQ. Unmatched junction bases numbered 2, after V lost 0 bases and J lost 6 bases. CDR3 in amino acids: CASSLVQGSGELFF. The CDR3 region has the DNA TGCGCCAGCAGCTTGGTACAGGGGTCCGGGGAGCTGTTTTTT.

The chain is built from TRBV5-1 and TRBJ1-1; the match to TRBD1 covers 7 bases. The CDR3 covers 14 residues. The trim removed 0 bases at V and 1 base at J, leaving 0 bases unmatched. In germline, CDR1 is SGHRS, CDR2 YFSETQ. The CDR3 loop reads CASSLGDRNTEAFF. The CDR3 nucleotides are TGCGCCAGCAGCTTGGGGGACAGGAACACTGAAGCTTTCTTT.

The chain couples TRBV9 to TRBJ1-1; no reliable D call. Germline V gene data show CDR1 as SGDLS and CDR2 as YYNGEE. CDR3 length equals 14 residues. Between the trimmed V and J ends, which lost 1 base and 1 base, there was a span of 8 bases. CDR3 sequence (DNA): TGTGCCAGCAGCGTAAATACAGCGAACACTGAAGCTTTCTTT. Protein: CASSVNTANTEAFF.

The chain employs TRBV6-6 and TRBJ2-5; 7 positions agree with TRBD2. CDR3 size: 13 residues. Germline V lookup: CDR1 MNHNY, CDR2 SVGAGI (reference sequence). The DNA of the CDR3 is TGTGGGGCTAGCGGAGCCTTCGGAGAGACCCAGTACTTC. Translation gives CGASGAFGETQYF.

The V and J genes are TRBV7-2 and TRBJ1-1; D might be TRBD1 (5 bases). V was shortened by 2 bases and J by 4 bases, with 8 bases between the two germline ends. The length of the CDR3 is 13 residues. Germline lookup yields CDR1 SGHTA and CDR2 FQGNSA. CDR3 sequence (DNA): TGTGCCAGCAGCTTATGGGGGGGCACTGAAGCTTTCTTT. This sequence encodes CASSLWGGTEAFF.

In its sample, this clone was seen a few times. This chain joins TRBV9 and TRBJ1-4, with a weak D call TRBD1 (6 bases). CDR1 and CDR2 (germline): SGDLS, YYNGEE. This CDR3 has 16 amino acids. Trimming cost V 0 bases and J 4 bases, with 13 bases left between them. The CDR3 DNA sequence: TGTGCCAGCAGCGTAGGAGGGGCCAGGGGTAATGAAAAACTGTTTTTT. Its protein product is CASSVGGARGNEKLFF. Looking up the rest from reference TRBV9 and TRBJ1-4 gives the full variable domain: DSGVTQTPKHLITATGQRVTLRCSPRSGDLSVYWYQQSLDQGLQFLIQYYNGEERAKGNILERFSAQQFPDLHSELNLSSLELGDSALYFCASSVGGARGNEKLFFGSGTQLSVL.

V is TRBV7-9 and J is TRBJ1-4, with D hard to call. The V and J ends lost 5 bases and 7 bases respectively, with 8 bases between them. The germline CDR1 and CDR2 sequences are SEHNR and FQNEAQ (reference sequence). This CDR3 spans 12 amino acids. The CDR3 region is CASSPEGEKLFF. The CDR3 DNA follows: TGTGCCAGCAGCCCGGAGGGTGAAAAACTGTTTTTT.

CDR3 sequence reads: CAWAGGSALVLGYTF. The CDR3 DNA is TGTGCCTGGGCAGGGGGCTCGGCTTTAGTCCTTGGCTACACCTTC. The chain carries TRBV30 and TRBJ1-2; 8 nucleotides line up with TRBD1. There are 15 residues in the CDR3. The germline V gene encodes CDR1 GTSNPN and CDR2 SVGIG (reference sequence). V lost 5 bases to trimming and J lost 7 bases; unmatched junction nucleotides: 15.

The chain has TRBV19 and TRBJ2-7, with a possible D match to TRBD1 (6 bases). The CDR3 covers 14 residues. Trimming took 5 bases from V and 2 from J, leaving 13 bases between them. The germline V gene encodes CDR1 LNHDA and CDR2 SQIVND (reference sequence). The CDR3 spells CASSPRQATYEQYF. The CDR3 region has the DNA TGTGCCAGTAGTCCTCGACAGGCCACCTACGAGCAGTACTTC.

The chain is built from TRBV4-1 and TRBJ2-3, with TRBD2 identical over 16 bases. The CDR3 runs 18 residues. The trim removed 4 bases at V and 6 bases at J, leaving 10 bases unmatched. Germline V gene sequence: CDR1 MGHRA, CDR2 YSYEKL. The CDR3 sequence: CASSLAGTSGGVEDTQYF. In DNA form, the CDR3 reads TGCGCCAGCAGCCTCGCAGGGACTAGCGGGGGGGTTGAGGATACGCAGTATTTT.

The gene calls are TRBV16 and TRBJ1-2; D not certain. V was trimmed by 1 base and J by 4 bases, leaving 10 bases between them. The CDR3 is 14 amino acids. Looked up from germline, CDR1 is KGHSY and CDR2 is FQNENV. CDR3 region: CASSQYTDTYGYTF. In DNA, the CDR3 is TGTGCCAGCAGCCAATATACAGACACCTATGGCTACACCTTC.

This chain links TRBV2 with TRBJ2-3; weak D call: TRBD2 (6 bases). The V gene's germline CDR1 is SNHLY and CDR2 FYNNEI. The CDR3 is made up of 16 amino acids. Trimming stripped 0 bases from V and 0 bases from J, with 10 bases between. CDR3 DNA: TGTGCCAGCAGTGAAGCTGTACGGGGGAGCACAGATACGCAGTATTTT. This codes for CASSEAVRGSTDTQYF.

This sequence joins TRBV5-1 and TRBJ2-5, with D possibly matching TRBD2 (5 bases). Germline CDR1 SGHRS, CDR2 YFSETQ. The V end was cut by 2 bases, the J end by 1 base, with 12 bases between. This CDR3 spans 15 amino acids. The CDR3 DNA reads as TGCGCCAGCAGCTTCTCGGTGGGAGCCCAAGAGACCCAGTACTTC. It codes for CASSFSVGAQETQYF.

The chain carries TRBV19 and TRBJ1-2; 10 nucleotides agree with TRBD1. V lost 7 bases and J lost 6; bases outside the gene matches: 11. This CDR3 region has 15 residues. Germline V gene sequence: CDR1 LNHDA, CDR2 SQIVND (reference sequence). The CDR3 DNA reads TGTGCCAGTAAAGAGCGGAGGACAGGGGGGGATGGCTACACCTTC. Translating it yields CASKERRTGGDGYTF.

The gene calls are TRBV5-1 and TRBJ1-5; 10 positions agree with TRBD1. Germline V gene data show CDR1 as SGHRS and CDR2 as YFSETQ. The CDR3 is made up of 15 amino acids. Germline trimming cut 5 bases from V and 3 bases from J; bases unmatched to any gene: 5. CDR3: CASRAGTGVNQPQHF. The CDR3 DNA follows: TGCGCCAGCAGGGCCGGGACAGGGGTCAATCAGCCCCAGCATTTT.